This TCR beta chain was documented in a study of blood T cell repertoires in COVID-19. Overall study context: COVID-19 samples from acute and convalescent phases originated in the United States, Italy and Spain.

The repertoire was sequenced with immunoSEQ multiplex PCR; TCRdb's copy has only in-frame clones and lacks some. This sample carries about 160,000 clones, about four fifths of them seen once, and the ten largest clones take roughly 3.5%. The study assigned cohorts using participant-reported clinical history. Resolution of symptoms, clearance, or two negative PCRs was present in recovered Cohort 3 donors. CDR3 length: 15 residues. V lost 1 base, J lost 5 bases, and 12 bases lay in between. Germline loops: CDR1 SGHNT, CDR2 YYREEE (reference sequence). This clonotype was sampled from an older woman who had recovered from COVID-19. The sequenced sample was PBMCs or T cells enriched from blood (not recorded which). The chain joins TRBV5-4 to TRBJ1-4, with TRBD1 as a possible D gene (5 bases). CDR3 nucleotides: TGTGCCAGCAGCTTGAAAGCGGGGGGGAATGAAAAACTGTTTTTT. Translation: CASSLKAGGNEKLFF.